This TCR beta chain was captured by sequencing in a study of T cell responses to AZD1222 COVID-19 vaccine. Study-wide results and limits: The breadth and depth of Spike-specific TCRs increased once two AZD1222 doses had been given. Clonal diversity was possibly underestimated, and white British individuals and females predominated among donors. Reportedly, nearly half the spike-specific TCRs target unmutated variant regions.

A remark on this clone: Its antigen is unidentified.

Method: immunoSEQ multiplex PCR; TCRdb's copy keeps in-frame clones and lacks some. Of 180,000 or so clones in the sample, 88% were seen once. CDR3 length: 14 amino acids. V dropped 2 bases and J dropped 2 bases, with 8 bases sitting between them. Germline loops: CDR1 SGHRS, CDR2 YFSETQ. Specimen: peripheral blood, collected 28 days after the second AZD1222 dose. This TCR came from an adult who received the AZD1222 COVID-19 vaccine. The rearrangement links TRBV5-1 to TRBJ1-3, with unresolved D. The CDR3 sequence: CASSLSGPGNTIYF. CDR3 coding DNA: TGCGCCAGCAGCTTATCAGGACCTGGAAACACCATATATTTT.